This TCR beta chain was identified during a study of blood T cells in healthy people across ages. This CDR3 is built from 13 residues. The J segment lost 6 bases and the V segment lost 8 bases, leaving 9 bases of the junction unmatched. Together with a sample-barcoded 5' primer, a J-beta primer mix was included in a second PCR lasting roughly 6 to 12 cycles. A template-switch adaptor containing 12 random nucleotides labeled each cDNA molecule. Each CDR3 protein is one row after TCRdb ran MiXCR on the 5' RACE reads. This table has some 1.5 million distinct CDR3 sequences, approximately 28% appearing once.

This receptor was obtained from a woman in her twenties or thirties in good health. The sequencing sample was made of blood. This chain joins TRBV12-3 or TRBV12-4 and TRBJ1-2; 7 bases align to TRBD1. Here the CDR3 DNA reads TGTGCCAGCGGGACAGAGATACTACATGGCTACACCTTC. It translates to CASGTEILHGYTF.